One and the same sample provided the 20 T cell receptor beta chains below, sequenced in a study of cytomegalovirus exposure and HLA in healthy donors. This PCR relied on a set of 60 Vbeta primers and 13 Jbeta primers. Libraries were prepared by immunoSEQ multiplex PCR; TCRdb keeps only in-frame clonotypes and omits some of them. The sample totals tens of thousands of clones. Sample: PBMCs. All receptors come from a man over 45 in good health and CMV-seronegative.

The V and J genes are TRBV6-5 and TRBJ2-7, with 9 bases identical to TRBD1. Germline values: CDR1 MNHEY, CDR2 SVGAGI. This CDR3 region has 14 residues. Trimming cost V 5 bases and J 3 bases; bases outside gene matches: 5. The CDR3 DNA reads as TGTGCCAGCAGTAGGGACAGGGTAGTCTACGAGCAGTACTTC. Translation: CASSRDRVVYEQYF.

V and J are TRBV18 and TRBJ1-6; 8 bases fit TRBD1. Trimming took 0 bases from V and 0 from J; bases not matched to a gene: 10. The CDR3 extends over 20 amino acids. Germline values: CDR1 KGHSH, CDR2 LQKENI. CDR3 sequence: CASSPPKTGAHSSYNSPLHF. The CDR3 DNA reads TGTGCCAGCTCACCACCCAAGACAGGGGCGCATAGCTCCTATAATTCACCCCTCCACTTT.

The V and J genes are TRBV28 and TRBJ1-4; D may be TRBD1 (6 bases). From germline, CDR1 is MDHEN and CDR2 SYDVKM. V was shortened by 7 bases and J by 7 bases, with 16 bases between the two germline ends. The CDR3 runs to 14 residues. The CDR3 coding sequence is TGTGCCAGCACCATGGGGGCAGGAGGTGAAAAACTGTTTTTT. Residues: CASTMGAGGEKLFF. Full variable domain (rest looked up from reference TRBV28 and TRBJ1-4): DVKVTQSSRYLVKRTGEKVFLECVQDMDHENMFWYRQDPGLGLRLIYFSYDVKMKEKGDIPEGYSVSREKKERFSLILESASTNQTSMYLCASTMGAGGEKLFFGSGTQLSVL.

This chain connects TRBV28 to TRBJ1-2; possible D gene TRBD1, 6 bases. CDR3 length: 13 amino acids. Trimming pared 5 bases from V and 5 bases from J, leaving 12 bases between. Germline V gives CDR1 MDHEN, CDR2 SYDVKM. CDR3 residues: CASSIGTLYGYTF. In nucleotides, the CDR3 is TGTGCCAGCAGTATAGGGACACTTTATGGCTACACCTTC.

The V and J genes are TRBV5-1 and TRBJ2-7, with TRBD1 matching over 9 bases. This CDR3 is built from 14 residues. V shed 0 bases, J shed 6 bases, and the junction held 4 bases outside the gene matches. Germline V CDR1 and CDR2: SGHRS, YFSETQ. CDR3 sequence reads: CASSLAGQGTEQYF. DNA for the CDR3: TGCGCCAGCAGCTTGGCGGGACAGGGTACCGAGCAGTACTTC.

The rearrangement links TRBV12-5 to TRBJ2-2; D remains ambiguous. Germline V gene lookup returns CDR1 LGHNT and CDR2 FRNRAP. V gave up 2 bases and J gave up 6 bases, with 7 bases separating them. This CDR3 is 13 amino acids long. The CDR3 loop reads CASGLSDSGELFF. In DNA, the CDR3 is TGTGCTAGTGGTTTGAGCGATTCCGGGGAGCTGTTTTTT.

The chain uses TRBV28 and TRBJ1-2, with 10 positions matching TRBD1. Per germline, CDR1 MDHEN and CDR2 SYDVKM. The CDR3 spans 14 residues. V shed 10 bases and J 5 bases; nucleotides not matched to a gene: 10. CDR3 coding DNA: TGTGCCATCAAGACAGGGGGCCTTTGGTATGGCTACACCTTC. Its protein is CAIKTGGLWYGYTF.

CDR3 residues: CASRPGTPVEGYTF. CDR3 sequence (DNA): TGTGCCAGCAGACCTGGGACTCCAGTGGAGGGCTACACCTTC. The chain couples TRBV5-6 to TRBJ1-2, with a tentative D call TRBD1 (5 bases). This CDR3 is built from 14 residues. V was shortened by 5 bases and J by 8 bases, with 19 bases between the two germline ends. Germline lookup yields CDR1 SGHDT and CDR2 YYEEEE. The complete variable domain, with remaining parts taken from reference TRBV5-6 and TRBJ1-2, reads DAGVTQSPTHLIKTRGQQVTLRCSPKSGHDTVSWYQQALGQGPQFIFQYYEEEERQRGNFPDRFSGHQFPNYSSELNVNALLLGDSALYLCASRPGTPVEGYTFGSGTRLTVV.

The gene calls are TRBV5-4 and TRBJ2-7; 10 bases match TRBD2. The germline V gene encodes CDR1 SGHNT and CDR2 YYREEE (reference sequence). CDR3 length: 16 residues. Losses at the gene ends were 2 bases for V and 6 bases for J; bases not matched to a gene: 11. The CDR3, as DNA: TGTGCCAGCAGCTTCGGTTTTCTGTCTAGCGGGAGCGAGCAGTACTTC. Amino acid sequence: CASSFGFLSSGSEQYF.

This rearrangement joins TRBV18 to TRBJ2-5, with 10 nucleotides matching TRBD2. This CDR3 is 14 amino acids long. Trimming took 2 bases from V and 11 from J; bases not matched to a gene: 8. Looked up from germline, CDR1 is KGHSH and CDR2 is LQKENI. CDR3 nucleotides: TGTGCCAGCTCACCAAGCGGGGGGGGCTTGGAGCAGTACTTC. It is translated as CASSPSGGGLEQYF.

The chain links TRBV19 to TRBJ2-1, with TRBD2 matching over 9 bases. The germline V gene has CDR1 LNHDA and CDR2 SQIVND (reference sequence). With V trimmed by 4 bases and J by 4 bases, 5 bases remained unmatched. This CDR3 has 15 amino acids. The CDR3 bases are TGTGCCAGTAGTAGGGCTAGCGGGATATACAATGAGCAGTTCTTC. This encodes CASSRASGIYNEQFF.

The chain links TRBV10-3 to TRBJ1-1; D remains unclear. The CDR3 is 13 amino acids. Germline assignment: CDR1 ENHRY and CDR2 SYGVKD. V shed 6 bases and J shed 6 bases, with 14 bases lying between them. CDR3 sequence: CAIRTPRGPEAFF. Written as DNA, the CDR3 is TGTGCCATCAGAACTCCCCGGGGTCCTGAAGCTTTCTTT.

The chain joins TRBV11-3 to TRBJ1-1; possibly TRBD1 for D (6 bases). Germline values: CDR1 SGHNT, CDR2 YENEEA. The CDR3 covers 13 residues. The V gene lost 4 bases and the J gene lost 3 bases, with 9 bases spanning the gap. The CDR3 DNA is TGTGCCAGCAGCTCCGACAGGTACACTGAAGCTTTCTTT. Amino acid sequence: CASSSDRYTEAFF.

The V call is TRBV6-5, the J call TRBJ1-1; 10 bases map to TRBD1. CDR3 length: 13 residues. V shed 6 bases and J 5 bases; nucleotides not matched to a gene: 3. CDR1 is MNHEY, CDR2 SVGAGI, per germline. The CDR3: CASSRTGGTEAFF. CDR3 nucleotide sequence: TGTGCCAGCAGCAGGACAGGGGGGACTGAAGCTTTCTTT.

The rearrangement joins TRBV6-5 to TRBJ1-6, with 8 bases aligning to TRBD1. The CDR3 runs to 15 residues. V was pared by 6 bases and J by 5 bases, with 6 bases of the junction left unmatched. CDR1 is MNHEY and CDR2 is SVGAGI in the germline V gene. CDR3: CASSRQGPDNSPLHF. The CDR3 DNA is TGTGCCAGCAGCCGACAGGGGCCTGATAATTCACCCCTCCACTTT.

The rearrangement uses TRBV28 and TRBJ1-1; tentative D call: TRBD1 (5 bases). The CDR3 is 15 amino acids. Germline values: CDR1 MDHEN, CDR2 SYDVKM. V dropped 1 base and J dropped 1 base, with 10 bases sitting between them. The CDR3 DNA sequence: TGTGCCAGCAGTTTATTGAGCCAGGGGAACACTGAAGCTTTCTTT. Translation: CASSLLSQGNTEAFF.

As DNA, the CDR3 is TGCGCCAGCAGCCTCCTGAGGGGGGGGGATCAGCCCCAGCATTTT. This codes for CASSLLRGGDQPQHF. This chain links TRBV4-1 with TRBJ1-5; weak D call: TRBD1 (6 bases). Germline V gene data show CDR1 as MGHRA and CDR2 as YSYEKL. The CDR3 spans 15 residues. V lost 4 bases to trimming and J lost 5 bases, with 15 bases between them.

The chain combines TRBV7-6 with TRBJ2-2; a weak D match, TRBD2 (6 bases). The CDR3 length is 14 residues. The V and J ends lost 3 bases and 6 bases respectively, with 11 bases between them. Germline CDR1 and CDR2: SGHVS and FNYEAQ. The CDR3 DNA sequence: TGTGCCAGCAGCTTCCCGGGAGCGTCCGGGGAGCTGTTTTTT. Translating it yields CASSFPGASGELFF.

The DNA of the CDR3 is TGTGCCAGCAGTTCATCAGGGGGATCAGCTTTCGAGCAGTACTTC. Protein sequence: CASSSSGGSAFEQYF. The chain employs TRBV28 and TRBJ2-7, with 7 bases identical to TRBD1. The CDR3 sequence is 15 residues long. Germline V gene lookup returns CDR1 MDHEN and CDR2 SYDVKM. V shed 4 bases and J 6 bases; nucleotides not matched to a gene: 12.

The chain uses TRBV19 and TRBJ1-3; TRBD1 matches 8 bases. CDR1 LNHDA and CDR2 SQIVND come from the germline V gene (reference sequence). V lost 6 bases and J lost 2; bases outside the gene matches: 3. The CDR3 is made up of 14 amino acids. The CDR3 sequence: CASRVTGAGNTIYF. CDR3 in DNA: TGTGCCAGTAGAGTGACAGGGGCTGGAAACACCATATATTTT.